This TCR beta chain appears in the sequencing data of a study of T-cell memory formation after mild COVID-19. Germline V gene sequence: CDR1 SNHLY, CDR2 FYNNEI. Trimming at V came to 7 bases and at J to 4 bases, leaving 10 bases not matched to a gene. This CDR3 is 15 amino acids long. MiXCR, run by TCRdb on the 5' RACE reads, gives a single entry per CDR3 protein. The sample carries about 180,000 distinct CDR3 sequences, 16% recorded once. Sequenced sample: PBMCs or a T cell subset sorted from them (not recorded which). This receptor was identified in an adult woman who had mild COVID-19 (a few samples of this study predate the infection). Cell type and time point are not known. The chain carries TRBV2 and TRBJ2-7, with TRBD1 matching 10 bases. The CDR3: CASNRAGTGDYEQYF. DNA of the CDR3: TGTGCCAGCAATCGAGCCGGGACAGGGGATTACGAGCAGTACTTC.